Each of the 21 T cell receptor beta chains below was sequenced from the same sample in a study of blood T cells in healthy people across ages. Alongside a J-beta primer mix, a sample-barcoded 5' primer served in a second PCR lasting about 7 to 11 cycles. TCRdb reanalysed the 5' RACE reads using MiXCR and keeps one entry per CDR3 protein. The sample has some 730,000 distinct CDR3 sequences, 22% seen once. The sequenced sample was blood. These receptors were taken from a man between 65 and 85 years old in good health.

In its sample, this clonotype was seen many times. V gene TRBV5-1 combines with J gene TRBJ1-4; D uncertain. The V gene's germline CDR1 is SGHRS and CDR2 YFSETQ. The CDR3 spans 14 residues. The ends were cut back, 0 bases at V and 7 bases at J, with 10 bases in the middle. The CDR3 sequence: CASSLGQRGEKLFF. The CDR3 DNA follows: TGCGCCAGCAGCTTGGGTCAGCGAGGTGAAAAACTGTTTTTT.

The rearrangement joins TRBV6-2 or TRBV6-3 to TRBJ2-4; 9 positions agree with TRBD2. This CDR3 spans 13 amino acids. Trimming removed 6 bases from V and 10 bases from J; junction bases left unmatched: 7. Germline V gene sequence: CDR1 MNHEY, CDR2 SVGEGT. CDR3 amino acids: CASSLAGLPIQYF. The CDR3 DNA sequence: TGTGCCAGCAGCCTAGCGGGACTGCCTATTCAGTACTTC.

The chain employs TRBV5-1 and TRBJ2-1; 8 bases agree with TRBD2. J was trimmed by 2 bases and V by 0 bases; bases with no gene match: 1. CDR1 is SGHRS, CDR2 YFSETQ, per germline. The CDR3 has 15 residues. The DNA for the CDR3 is TGCGCCAGCAGCTTGGACGGGAGGGCCTACAATGAGCAGTTCTTC. The encoded protein is CASSLDGRAYNEQFF. The full variable domain, rest sourced from reference TRBV5-1 and TRBJ2-1, is KAGVTQTPRYLIKTRGQQVTLSCSPISGHRSVSWYQQTPGQGLQFLFEYFSETQRNKGNFPGRFSGRQFSNSRSEMNVSTLELGDSALYLCASSLDGRAYNEQFFGPGTRLTVL.

The gene calls are TRBV3-1 and TRBJ2-5, with D uncertain. CDR3 length equals 15 residues. V dropped 4 bases and J dropped 1 base, with 13 bases sitting between them. CDR1 LGHDT and CDR2 YNNKEL come from the germline V gene (reference sequence). The CDR3 is CASSLMSAPQETQYF. The CDR3 DNA reads as TGTGCCAGCAGCCTGATGTCGGCACCCCAAGAGACCCAGTACTTC.

V and J are TRBV9 and TRBJ1-2; D may be TRBD1 (5 bases). V lost 2 bases, J lost 2 bases, and 10 bases lay in between. The germline V gene encodes CDR1 SGDLS and CDR2 YYNGEE. This CDR3 is 14 amino acids long. CDR3 sequence (DNA): TGTGCCAGCAGCGTCGGGACGGACAACTATGGCTACACCTTC. It specifies CASSVGTDNYGYTF.

This clonotype was observed a few times. This chain joins TRBV12-3 or TRBV12-4 and TRBJ2-6; TRBD1 aligns across 8 bases. This CDR3 region has 16 residues. V dropped 7 bases and J dropped 3; count of bases not matched to a gene: 8. The CDR3 nucleotides are TGTGCCAGCAAACACAGCAGGGGGCTTGGGGCCAACGTCCTGACTTTC. Protein sequence: CASKHSRGLGANVLTF.

V and J are TRBV5-1 and TRBJ1-1; D is undetermined. The V gene lost 0 bases and the J gene lost 3 bases, with 12 bases spanning the gap. The CDR3 consists of 15 residues. Germline lookup yields CDR1 SGHRS and CDR2 YFSETQ. CDR3 DNA: TGCGCCAGCAGCTTGGTGGCGGGGATCGACACTGAAGCTTTCTTT. Translated: CASSLVAGIDTEAFF.

The genes are TRBV6-6 and TRBJ1-1, with 8 bases aligning to TRBD1. Unmatched junction bases numbered 7, after V lost 4 bases and J lost 0 bases. The CDR3 has 16 residues. The germline gives CDR1 MNHNY, CDR2 SVGAGI (reference sequence). Here the CDR3 reads CASSFPRTGLNTEAFF. The CDR3, as DNA: TGTGCCAGCAGTTTTCCTCGGACAGGGTTGAACACTGAAGCTTTCTTT.

About this clonotype itself: The conserved closing phenylalanine or tryptophan is absent in this CDR3, likely reflecting a read error. The chain recombines TRBV10-3 with TRBJ2-5, with 9 bases lining up with TRBD1. The germline V gene encodes CDR1 ENHRY and CDR2 SYGVKD. V trimming: 2 bases; J trimming: 11 bases; junction bases outside the gene matches: 12. This CDR3 is built from 15 residues. As DNA, the CDR3 is TGTGCCATCAGTGAGAGGGGACAGGGTACGAGGGAGCAGTACGTC. Amino acids: CAISERGQGTREQYV.

The chain is built from TRBV20-1 and TRBJ1-2; D might be TRBD1 (5 bases). The CDR3 covers 13 residues. Per germline, CDR1 DFQATT and CDR2 SNEGSKA (reference sequence). The V gene lost 1 base and the J gene lost 6 bases, with 12 bases spanning the gap. The CDR3 nucleotides are TGCAGTGCTAGAGTTTGGCAGGGAGATGGCTACACCTTC. Protein: CSARVWQGDGYTF.

This clonotype was recorded at least ten times. V is TRBV29-1 and J is TRBJ2-3; a weak D match, TRBD2 (6 bases). Germline CDR1 and CDR2: SQVTM and ANQGSEA. The CDR3 is 15 amino acids. The germline V and J ends were trimmed by 8 bases and 0 bases, with 18 bases remaining between them. The CDR3 DNA follows: TGCAGCCCAACCCTTCGGCGGGGAAGCACAGATACGCAGTATTTT. Its protein is CSPTLRRGSTDTQYF.

This chain uses TRBV5-1 with TRBJ2-3, with D hard to call. V lost 0 bases and J 0 bases, leaving 11 bases between the germline ends. Germline CDR1 and CDR2: SGHRS and YFSETQ. This CDR3 region has 16 residues. This CDR3 is CASSLAVSTSTDTQYF. CDR3 coding DNA: TGCGCCAGCAGCTTGGCAGTGTCTACTAGCACAGATACGCAGTATTTT.

The chain is built from TRBV20-1 and TRBJ2-6, with unresolved D. CDR3 length: 16 amino acids. Germline CDR1 is DFQATT and CDR2 is SNEGSKA (reference sequence). The V gene lost 6 bases and the J gene lost 0 bases, with 15 bases spanning the gap. CDR3 protein: CSALVLDHSGANVLTF. DNA for the CDR3: TGCAGTGCCCTCGTCTTAGACCACTCTGGGGCCAACGTCCTGACTTTC.

The table lists this clonotype with a few counts. CDR3 nucleotide sequence: TGTGCCAGCAGTGAAAGGCCCCCCGCGTTCTTC. Amino acids: CASSERPPAFF. The chain couples TRBV2 to TRBJ2-1; no clear D. Trimming took 2 bases from V and 15 from J, leaving 11 bases between them. Per the germline V gene, CDR1 is SNHLY and CDR2 is FYNNEI. This CDR3 contains 11 residues.

The rearrangement joins TRBV7-9 to TRBJ2-1, with TRBD2 identical over 10 bases. V lost 3 bases to trimming and J lost 6 bases; unmatched junction nucleotides: 5. The CDR3 is 15 residues long. Germline CDR1 is SEHNR and CDR2 is FQNEAQ (reference sequence). This CDR3 reads CASSLSGLAPNEQFF. As DNA, the CDR3 is TGTGCCAGCAGCTTGTCGGGACTAGCGCCCAATGAGCAGTTCTTC.

This clonotype showed up just a few times. This rearrangement joins TRBV11-2 to TRBJ2-1; 12 bases match TRBD2. V shed 1 base, J shed 6 bases, and the junction held 7 bases outside the gene matches. Per germline, CDR1 SGHAT and CDR2 FQNNGV. The CDR3 has 17 amino acids. CDR3 DNA sequence: TGTGCCAGCAGCTTAGCCCTGACTAGCGGGGGCCCCAATGAGCAGTTCTTC. Residues: CASSLALTSGGPNEQFF.

A few counts support this clonotype. The chain employs TRBV2 and TRBJ2-3; 7 bases match TRBD2. This CDR3 contains 16 residues. The J segment lost 1 base and the V segment lost 3 bases, leaving 7 bases of the junction unmatched. From germline, CDR1 is SNHLY and CDR2 FYNNEI. The DNA for the CDR3 is TGTGCCAGCAGTGATTTAGCGGGTCGTGGCACAGATACGCAGTATTTT. Translated, it gives CASSDLAGRGTDTQYF.

The V call is TRBV12-3 or TRBV12-4, the J call TRBJ2-1; possible D gene TRBD2, 6 bases. V lost 11 bases and J lost 0, with 11 bases in between. The CDR3 extends over 13 amino acids. The CDR3 DNA sequence: TGTGCCTCACGGAGGGGCTCCTACAATGAGCAGTTCTTC. This codes for CASRRGSYNEQFF.

This clonotype appeared many times. V and J are TRBV29-1 and TRBJ2-3, with D hard to call. This CDR3 spans 10 amino acids. Trimming removed 7 bases from V and 6 bases from J, with 8 bases in between. Germline V lookup: CDR1 SQVTM, CDR2 ANQGSEA. The CDR3 spells CSAFGDTQYF. The DNA for the CDR3 is TGCAGCGCATTCGGGGATACGCAGTATTTT.

This clonotype has just a few counts. This sequence joins TRBV2 and TRBJ2-5; 8 bases line up with TRBD2. The CDR3 contains 14 residues. The junction had 7 bases not matched to a gene; V was cut back by 5 bases and J by 5 bases. Germline V gene lookup returns CDR1 SNHLY and CDR2 FYNNEI. CDR3 coding DNA: TGTGCCAGCAGTCGGACTAGCCTCGTGGAGACCCAGTACTTC. It yields the protein CASSRTSLVETQYF.

This clonotype was counted a few times. The rearrangement links TRBV10-3 to TRBJ2-7; 9 nucleotides agree with TRBD2. The V segment lost 8 bases and the J segment 3 bases; nucleotides outside the gene matches: 17. The CDR3 loop spans 17 amino acids. Germline CDR1 ENHRY, CDR2 SYGVKD. The CDR3: CAIGKTSGAEVVYEQYF. In DNA, the CDR3 is TGTGCCATCGGAAAGACTAGCGGCGCGGAAGTGGTCTACGAGCAGTACTTC.